These T cell receptor beta chains were read from a single sample in a study of T cell repertoires in cytomegalovirus infection. TCRdb re-derived calls from the reads in MiXCR, one entry per CDR3 protein. Of fewer than 550,000 distinct CDR3 sequences listed, roughly 31% are singletons. The material sequenced was PBMCs. All receptors derive from a human donor in good health (CMV status not recorded). Some clones in this sample may be carry-over from other donors' samples. The CDR3 runs from the conserved cysteine through the conserved F or W. The D gene is left open where the match is weak. Rows give clone size only sometimes, using once, few, many, or a class for an expanded clone.

v_gene: TRBV18; j_gene: TRBJ1-1; abundance: -; d_gene: -; CDR3nt: TGTGCCAGCTCACCACCCCAGGGAAAAAGCCGTGATGAAGCTTTCTTT; CDR3aa: CASSPPQGKSRDEAFF
v_gene: TRBV12-3/TRBV12-4; j_gene: TRBJ2-5; abundance: -; d_gene: -; CDR3nt: TGTGCCAGCAGTTTAGGGGGAGGGACAGGACCCCAAGAGACCCAGTACTTC; CDR3aa: CASSLGGGTGPQETQYF
v_gene: TRBV6-2/TRBV6-3; j_gene: TRBJ2-7; abundance: few; d_gene: TRBD2; CDR3nt: TGTGCCAGCAGCAAGACTAGCGGAACCTACGAGCAGTACTTC; CDR3aa: CASSKTSGTYEQYF
v_gene: TRBV19; j_gene: TRBJ2-2; abundance: few; d_gene: TRBD1; CDR3nt: TGTGCCAGTAGGCCGGGACAGGCGTACACCGGGGAGCTGTTTTTT; CDR3aa: CASRPGQAYTGELFF
v_gene: TRBV5-4; j_gene: TRBJ2-5; abundance: few; d_gene: -; CDR3nt: TGTGCCAGCAGCTTGCAGCGAGAAGAGACCCAGTACTTC; CDR3aa: CASSLQREETQYF
v_gene: TRBV27; j_gene: TRBJ2-3; abundance: few; d_gene: TRBD2; CDR3nt: TGTGCCAGCCGCGGGCGGGGGGAGGTTTGGGATACGCAGTATTTT; CDR3aa: CASRGRGEVWDTQYF
v_gene: TRBV7-3; j_gene: TRBJ1-5; abundance: few; d_gene: -; CDR3nt: TGTGCCAGCAGCTTCTTAAGGAAGGATAGCAATCAGCCCCAGCATTTT; CDR3aa: CASSFLRKDSNQPQHF
v_gene: TRBV11-1; j_gene: TRBJ2-1; abundance: once; d_gene: -; CDR3nt: TGTGACAGCAGCCCTACTGGTGCCGCCTACAATGAGCAGTTCTTC; CDR3aa: CDSSPTGAAYNEQFF
v_gene: TRBV3-1; j_gene: TRBJ1-5; abundance: many; d_gene: -; CDR3nt: TGTGCCAGCAGCCTTGGGGGGTGGCCCCAGCATTTT; CDR3aa: CASSLGGWPQHF
v_gene: TRBV6-1; j_gene: TRBJ2-6; abundance: many; d_gene: -; CDR3nt: TGTGCCAGCAGGCTATTGGTTGAAGGGAGCTCTGGGGCCAACGTCCTGACTTTC; CDR3aa: CASRLLVEGSSGANVLTF
v_gene: TRBV6-5; j_gene: TRBJ1-1; abundance: few; d_gene: -; CDR3nt: TGTGCCAGCAGTTACTCAGGGGGGACGGGCGTCAACACTGAAGCTTTCTTT; CDR3aa: CASSYSGGTGVNTEAFF
v_gene: TRBV6-2/TRBV6-3; j_gene: TRBJ2-7; abundance: few; d_gene: -; CDR3nt: TGTGCCAGCAGTTTCCACTACGAGCAGTACTTC; CDR3aa: CASSFHYEQYF
v_gene: TRBV6-1; j_gene: TRBJ2-1; abundance: -; d_gene: TRBD2; CDR3nt: TGTGCCAGCAGCAACCGACTAGCGGGGGGCGGGGAGCAGTTCTTC; CDR3aa: CASSNRLAGGGEQFF
v_gene: TRBV20-1; j_gene: TRBJ2-3; abundance: -; d_gene: -; CDR3nt: TGCAGTGCTAGAGAGGGTACCCTCACAGATACGCAGTATTTT; CDR3aa: CSAREGTLTDTQYF
v_gene: TRBV7-8; j_gene: TRBJ2-3; abundance: many; d_gene: TRBD2; CDR3nt: TGTGCCAGCAGCTTCGTAGCGGGGGGCACAGATACGCAGTATTTT; CDR3aa: CASSFVAGGTDTQYF
v_gene: TRBV7-9; j_gene: TRBJ2-5; abundance: -; d_gene: TRBD1; CDR3nt: TGTGCCAGCAGCGCGGCCGGGACAGCCAAATACGAGACCCAGTACTTC; CDR3aa: CASSAAGTAKYETQYF
v_gene: TRBV19; j_gene: TRBJ2-4; abundance: few; d_gene: -; CDR3nt: TGTGCCAGTAGGCTGACAGAGGGGGACATTCAGTACTTC; CDR3aa: CASRLTEGDIQYF
v_gene: TRBV7-2; j_gene: TRBJ2-3; abundance: many; d_gene: TRBD2; CDR3nt: TGTGCCAGCAGCTTAGACCTACTAGCGGGAGGCACAGATACGCAGTATTTT; CDR3aa: CASSLDLLAGGTDTQYF
v_gene: TRBV19; j_gene: TRBJ2-1; abundance: -; d_gene: TRBD1; CDR3nt: TGTGCCAGTAGTACCGGGGACAGGGCGGCCAAGTACAATGAGCAGTTCTTC; CDR3aa: CASSTGDRAAKYNEQFF
v_gene: TRBV5-1; j_gene: TRBJ2-3; abundance: -; d_gene: -; CDR3nt: TGCGCCAGCAGCTTGGAGGTGGTTACAGATACGCAGTATTTT; CDR3aa: CASSLEVVTDTQYF